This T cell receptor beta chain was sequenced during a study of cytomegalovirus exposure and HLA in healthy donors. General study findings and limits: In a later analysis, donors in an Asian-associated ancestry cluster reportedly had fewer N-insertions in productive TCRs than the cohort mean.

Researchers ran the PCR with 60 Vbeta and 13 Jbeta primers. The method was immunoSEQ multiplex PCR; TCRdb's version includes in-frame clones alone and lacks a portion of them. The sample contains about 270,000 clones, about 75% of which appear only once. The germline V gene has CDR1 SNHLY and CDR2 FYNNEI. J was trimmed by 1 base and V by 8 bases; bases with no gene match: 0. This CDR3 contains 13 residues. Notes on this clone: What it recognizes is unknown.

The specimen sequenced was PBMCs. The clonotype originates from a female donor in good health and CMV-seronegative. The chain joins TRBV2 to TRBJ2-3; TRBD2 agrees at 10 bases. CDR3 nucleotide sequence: TGTGCCAGCGGGACTAGCGGCACAGATACGCAGTATTTT. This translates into CASGTSGTDTQYF. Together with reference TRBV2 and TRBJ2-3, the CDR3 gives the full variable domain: EPEVTQTPSHQVTQMGQEVILRCVPISNHLYFYWYRQILGQKVEFLVSFYNNEISEKSEIFDDQFSVERPDGSNFTLKIRSTKLEDSAMYFCASGTSGTDTQYFGPGTRLTVL.